The entry below gives a single T cell receptor beta chain sequence along with its context. The CDR3 has 15 residues. Deletions cut 5 bases from V and 4 bases from J, with 17 bases between. Germline loops: CDR1 SGHTA, CDR2 FQGTGA. The source of the sample is a study of cytomegalovirus exposure and HLA in healthy donors. Data came from immunoSEQ multiplex PCR; TCRdb stores just in-frame clones and leaves some out. The repertoire includes about 170,000 clones, around nine tenths of them detected once, and approximately 2.5% sits in the top ten. The sequence was collected from a man younger than 35 in good health and CMV-seropositive. Source material: PBMCs. The gene calls are TRBV7-3 and TRBJ2-5; D is perhaps TRBD2 (7 bases). CDR3 in DNA: TGTGCCAGCAGCCCTGGGGGGGCAGGGACAGAGACCCAGTACTTC. Translating gives CASSPGGAGTETQYF.